Listed below are T cell receptor beta chains from one sample, sequenced in a study of T cells in Graves' hyperthyroidism and ophthalmopathy. Using its own MiXCR run on the multiplex PCR reads, TCRdb lists one record per CDR3 protein. This table has 150,000 or so distinct CDR3 sequences, over 20% appearing once. The sample was blood. The receptors shown here come from a woman aged 50 to 60 with Graves' hyperthyroidism that later progressed to Graves' ophthalmopathy. Each CDR3 is given with its conserved first and last residue. A D gene is named only where the DNA matches it firmly. Part of the rows lack a size; the others show once, few, many or a class for expanded clones.

>.|TRBJ2-1|many|TRBV12-3/TRBV12-4
CASLPGVSSYNEQFF
TGTGCCAGCTTACCCGGGGTCAGCTCCTACAATGAGCAGTTCTTC
>TRBD1|TRBJ1-1|many|TRBV6-4
CASRATGTTEAFF
TGTGCCAGCAGAGCGACAGGGACCACTGAAGCTTTCTTT
>.|TRBJ2-5|.|TRBV11-2
CASSRYAQETQYF
TGTGCCAGCAGCCGTTACGCTCAAGAGACCCAGTACTTC
>.|TRBJ2-3|few|TRBV2
CATSGDGLTDTQYF
TGTGCCACGTCCGGGGACGGCCTCACAGATACGCAGTATTTT
>.|TRBJ1-4|many|TRBV18
CASSLQPGEGEKLFF
TGTGCCAGCTCACTTCAACCAGGGGAGGGTGAAAAACTGTTTTTT
>TRBD2|TRBJ2-1|.|TRBV24-1
CATSSGRAGEQFF
TGTGCCACCAGTAGCGGGAGGGCCGGTGAGCAGTTCTTC
>TRBD2|TRBJ2-1|few|TRBV3-1
CASSQNGAGGLYNEQFF
TGTGCCAGCAGCCAAAATGGGGCGGGAGGTCTCTACAATGAGCAGTTCTTC
>.|TRBJ1-4|many|TRBV2
CASIRATNEKLFF
TGTGCCAGCATCAGGGCAACTAATGAAAAACTGTTTTTT
>TRBD1|TRBJ2-7|.|TRBV13
CASSPGQGRPEQYF
TGTGCCAGCAGCCCCGGACAGGGGCGGCCCGAGCAGTACTTC
>TRBD2|TRBJ2-3|.|TRBV20-1
CSASRTSGRADTQYF
TGCAGTGCTTCGCGGACTAGCGGGAGGGCAGATACGCAGTATTTT
>TRBD1|TRBJ1-2|many|TRBV2
CAISTGGRNYGYTF
TGTGCCATTTCAACAGGGGGGAGAAACTATGGCTACACCTTC
>.|TRBJ2-2|many|TRBV28
CASGTVNTGELFF
TGTGCCAGCGGGACGGTGAACACCGGGGAGCTGTTTTTT
>TRBD1|TRBJ2-1|many|TRBV18
CASSPRTGQGNEQFF
TGTGCCAGCTCACCACGAACGGGACAGGGTAATGAGCAGTTCTTC
>.|TRBJ1-1|many|TRBV11-2
CASSPGFQGTAFF
TGTGCCAGCAGCCCCGGATTCCAGGGGACCGCTTTCTTT
>TRBD1|TRBJ1-2|many|TRBV20-1
CSARQLQGGYGYTF
TGCAGTGCTAGACAATTACAGGGGGGCTATGGCTACACCTTC
>TRBD1|TRBJ2-2|many|TRBV28
CASSSALGTGGTGELFF
TGTGCCAGCAGTTCCGCCCTCGGGACAGGGGGCACCGGGGAGCTGTTTTTT
>TRBD2|TRBJ2-1|many|TRBV7-6
CASSDAVGLGKSEQFF
TGTGCCAGCAGCGACGCTGTGGGACTAGGTAAAAGTGAGCAGTTCTTC
>TRBD1|TRBJ2-1|many|TRBV3-1
CASSQEWDRRGNEQFF
TGTGCCAGCAGCCAAGAGTGGGACAGGAGGGGCAATGAGCAGTTCTTC
>.|TRBJ1-5|many|TRBV12-3/TRBV12-4
CASSLSGSGNQPQHF
TGTGCCAGCAGTTTATCGGGGTCGGGCAATCAGCCCCAGCATTTT
>TRBD1|TRBJ1-4|few|TRBV27
CASRRTGLFEKLFF
TGTGCCAGCAGAAGGACAGGGTTGTTCGAAAAACTGTTTTTT
>TRBD1|TRBJ2-5|.|TRBV28
CASTRDRGTETQYF
TGTGCCAGCACCCGGGACAGGGGGACAGAGACCCAGTACTTC
>TRBD2|TRBJ2-3|.|TRBV7-3
CASSLAGWADTQYF
TGTGCCAGCAGTTTAGCGGGATGGGCAGATACGCAGTATTTT
>TRBD2|TRBJ2-1|.|TRBV20-1
CSARDPDGRWNEQFF
TGCAGTGCTAGAGATCCTGACGGGAGGTGGAATGAGCAGTTCTTC
>TRBD2|TRBJ2-5|.|TRBV12-3/TRBV12-4
CASSLRTSGTKTQYF
TGTGCCAGCAGTTTACGGACTAGCGGCACTAAGACCCAGTACTTC
>.|TRBJ2-1|many|TRBV5-1
CASSLVANNEQFF
TGCGCCAGCAGCTTGGTCGCCAACAATGAGCAGTTCTTC
>TRBD2|TRBJ2-7|.|TRBV3-1
CASRTSGKGGEQYF
TGTGCCAGTCGCACTAGCGGGAAAGGGGGCGAGCAGTACTTC
>.|TRBJ1-1|many|TRBV28
CASTLPVNTEAFF
TGTGCCAGCACGCTCCCCGTGAACACTGAAGCTTTCTTT
>.|TRBJ2-7|many|TRBV28
CASRREDEQYF
TGTGCCAGCAGGCGGGAAGACGAGCAGTACTTC
>.|TRBJ1-4|.|TRBV27
CASSSRDVKEKLFF
TGTGCCAGCAGTTCGAGGGACGTGAAAGAAAAACTGTTTTTT
>TRBD1|TRBJ1-1|few|TRBV19
CASSIDTQGATEAFF
TGTGCCAGTAGTATAGATACACAGGGGGCCACTGAAGCTTTCTTT
>TRBD1|TRBJ2-3|many|TRBV6-1
CASSEPGQGARDTQYF
TGTGCCAGCAGTGAACCCGGACAGGGGGCAAGGGATACGCAGTATTTT
>.|TRBJ1-1|few|TRBV6-2/TRBV6-3
CASRSGRPEAFF
TGTGCCAGCAGATCTGGGAGGCCTGAAGCTTTCTTT
>.|TRBJ2-1|.|TRBV5-6
CASSRGDGGSYNEQFF
TGTGCCAGCAGCCGGGGCGATGGGGGGTCCTACAATGAGCAGTTCTTC
>TRBD1|TRBJ2-2|.|TRBV10-2
CASSEGLFGQGSAGELFF
TGCGCCAGCAGTGAGGGATTATTCGGACAGGGGAGTGCCGGGGAGCTGTTTTTT
>.|TRBJ1-2|many|TRBV3-1
CASSQGNVRGYTF
TGTGCCAGCAGCCAAGGAAACGTGAGAGGCTACACCTTC
>TRBD2|TRBJ2-5|.|TRBV6-1
CASSEVRASGSYF
TGTGCCAGCAGTGAAGTTCGTGCTAGCGGGAGTTACTTC
>TRBD2|TRBJ2-1|.|TRBV27
CASRGTSGSQETQFF
TGTGCCAGCAGAGGTACCAGCGGGAGCCAAGAGACCCAGTTCTTC
>.|TRBJ2-3|many|TRBV20-1
CSAPQRGTDTQYF
TGCAGTGCGCCTCAGAGGGGCACAGATACGCAGTATTTT
>TRBD1|TRBJ2-7|many|TRBV2
CASSEVMGQGFEQYF
TGTGCCAGCAGTGAAGTGATGGGACAGGGGTTCGAGCAGTACTTC
>.|TRBJ1-2|many|TRBV27
CASSLRGQQDEHKGAWYGYTF
TGTGCCAGCAGTTTAAGAGGCCAGCAGGATGAGCACAAGGGCGCGTGGTATGGCTACACCTTC
>.|TRBJ2-5|.|TRBV5-1
CASSSDLAHQETQYF
TGCGCCAGCAGCTCGGACCTAGCGCATCAAGAGACCCAGTACTTC
>.|TRBJ1-1|many|TRBV3-1
CASSQRAQGGTEAFF
TGTGCCAGCAGCCAAAGAGCACAGGGAGGCACTGAAGCTTTCTTT
>.|TRBJ1-5|many|TRBV2
CASRGRSNQPQHF
TGTGCCAGCAGGGGACGGAGCAATCAGCCCCAGCATTTT
>TRBD2|TRBJ2-3|many|TRBV15
CATSSPVTSGRVRLPTDTQYF
TGTGCCACCAGCAGCCCCGTGACTAGCGGGAGGGTCCGCCTTCCCACAGATACGCAGTATTTT
>.|TRBJ1-2|.|TRBV20-1
CSARDTAGSYGYTF
TGCAGTGCTAGAGATACCGCCGGTAGCTATGGCTACACCTTC
>.|TRBJ2-7|many|TRBV7-8
CASSSRTVSVYEQYF
TGTGCCAGCAGCAGTAGGACAGTGAGCGTCTACGAGCAGTACTTC
>TRBD1|TRBJ1-1|.|TRBV11-2
CASSFAGTGGPTEAFF
TGTGCCAGCAGCTTCGCCGGGACAGGGGGACCCACTGAAGCTTTCTTT
>.|TRBJ1-3|many|TRBV30
CAWMGSGNTIYF
TGTGCCTGGATGGGCTCTGGAAACACCATATATTTT
>TRBD2|TRBJ2-7|.|TRBV11-2
CASSTGLAGVKEQYF
TGTGCCAGCAGCACGGGACTAGCGGGAGTCAAAGAGCAGTACTTC
>.|TRBJ1-2|many|TRBV3-1
CASSQDSQGRFYGYTF
TGTGCCAGCAGCCAAGATAGCCAGGGACGGTTCTATGGCTACACCTTC
>TRBD2|TRBJ2-5|.|TRBV12-3/TRBV12-4
CASSLVAGGRETQYF
TGTGCCAGCAGTTTAGTAGCGGGAGGGCGGGAGACCCAGTACTTC
>.|TRBJ1-1|.|TRBV6-5
CASSYSTIMNTEAFF
TGTGCCAGCAGTTACTCGACCATAATGAACACTGAAGCTTTCTTT
>TRBD1|TRBJ2-7|many|TRBV20-1
CSAHGTVGYEQYF
TGCAGTGCTCACGGGACAGTCGGCTACGAGCAGTACTTC
>.|TRBJ2-4|many|TRBV3-1
CASSQVEDIQYF
TGTGCCAGCAGCCAAGTCGAGGACATTCAGTACTTC
>TRBD1|TRBJ2-2|many|TRBV20-1
CSARALTGDARTGELFF
TGCAGTGCTAGAGCCTTGACAGGGGACGCACGCACCGGGGAGCTGTTTTTT
>.|TRBJ2-3|many|TRBV18
CASSTGTGWVSTDTQYF
TGTGCCAGCTCAACCGGGACTGGTTGGGTTAGCACAGATACGCAGTATTTT
>.|TRBJ2-7|many|TRBV20-1
CSARLTGRYEQYF
TGCAGTGCTAGACTGACAGGGAGGTACGAGCAGTACTTC
>TRBD2|TRBJ2-1|many|TRBV20-1
CSARSSPGLATNNEQFF
TGCAGTGCTAGATCAAGTCCCGGACTAGCGACAAACAATGAGCAGTTCTTC
>TRBD2|TRBJ2-1|.|TRBV11-2
CASSLDGLAGGHNEQFF
TGTGCCAGCAGCTTAGATGGGCTAGCGGGAGGCCACAATGAGCAGTTCTTC